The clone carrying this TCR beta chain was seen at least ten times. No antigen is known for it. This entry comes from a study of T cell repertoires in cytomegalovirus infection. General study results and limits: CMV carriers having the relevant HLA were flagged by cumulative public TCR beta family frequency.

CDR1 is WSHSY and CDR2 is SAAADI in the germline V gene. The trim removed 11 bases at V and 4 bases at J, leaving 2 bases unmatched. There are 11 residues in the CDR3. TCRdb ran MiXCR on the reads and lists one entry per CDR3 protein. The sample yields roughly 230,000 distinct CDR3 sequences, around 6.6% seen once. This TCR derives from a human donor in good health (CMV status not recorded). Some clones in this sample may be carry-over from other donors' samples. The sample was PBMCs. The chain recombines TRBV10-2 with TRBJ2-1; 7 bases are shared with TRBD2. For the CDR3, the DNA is TGCGCCGCCGGGGGGTACAATGAGCAGTTCTTC. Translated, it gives CAAGGYNEQFF.